This T cell receptor (beta chain) is from a study of cytomegalovirus exposure and HLA in healthy donors. The CDR3 runs to 14 residues. Germline lookup yields CDR1 SQVTM and CDR2 ANQGSEA. Trimming cost V 6 bases and J 1 base, with 14 bases left between them. The PCR was carried out with 60 Vbeta primers and 13 Jbeta primers. Measured with immunoSEQ multiplex PCR; TCRdb has only the in-frame clones, and not every one. The data hold approximately 150,000 clones, with around 73% observed a single time. In its sample, this clone was seen once. The chain combines TRBV29-1 with TRBJ2-3, with D perhaps TRBD1 (5 bases). This TCR came from a female donor in good health and CMV-seronegative. Specimen: PBMCs. CDR3 DNA: TGCAGCGTCAGCCTCAGGGCCCGCACAGATACGCAGTATTTT. Encoded protein: CSVSLRARTDTQYF.